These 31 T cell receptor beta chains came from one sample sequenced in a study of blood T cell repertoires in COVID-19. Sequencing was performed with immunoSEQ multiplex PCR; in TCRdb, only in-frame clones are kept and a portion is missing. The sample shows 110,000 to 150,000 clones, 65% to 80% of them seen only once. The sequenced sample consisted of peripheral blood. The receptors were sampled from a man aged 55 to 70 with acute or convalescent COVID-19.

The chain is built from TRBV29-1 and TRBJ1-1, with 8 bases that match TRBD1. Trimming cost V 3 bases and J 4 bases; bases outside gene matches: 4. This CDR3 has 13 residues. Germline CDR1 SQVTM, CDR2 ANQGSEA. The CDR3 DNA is TGCAGCGTTGAGAGGACAGGGAGCACTGAAGCTTTCTTT. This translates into CSVERTGSTEAFF.

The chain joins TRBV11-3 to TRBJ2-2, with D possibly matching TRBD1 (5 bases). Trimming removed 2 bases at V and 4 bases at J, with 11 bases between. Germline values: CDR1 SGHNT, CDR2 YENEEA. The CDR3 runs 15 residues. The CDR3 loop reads CASSLNRGSTGELFF. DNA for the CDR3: TGTGCCAGCAGCTTAAATAGGGGTTCCACCGGGGAGCTGTTTTTT.

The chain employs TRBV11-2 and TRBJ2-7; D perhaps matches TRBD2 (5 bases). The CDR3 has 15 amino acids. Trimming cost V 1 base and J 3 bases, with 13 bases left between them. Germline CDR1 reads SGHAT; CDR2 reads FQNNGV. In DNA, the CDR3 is TGTGCCAGCAGCTTAGTTTCAGGAGGCTTCTACGAGCAGTACTTC. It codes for CASSLVSGGFYEQYF. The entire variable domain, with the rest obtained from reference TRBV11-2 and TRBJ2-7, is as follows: EAGVAQSPRYKIIEKRQSVAFWCNPISGHATLYWYQQILGQGPKLLIQFQNNGVVDDSQLPKDRFSAERLKGVDSTLKIQPAKLEDSAVYLCASSLVSGGFYEQYFGPGTRLTVT.

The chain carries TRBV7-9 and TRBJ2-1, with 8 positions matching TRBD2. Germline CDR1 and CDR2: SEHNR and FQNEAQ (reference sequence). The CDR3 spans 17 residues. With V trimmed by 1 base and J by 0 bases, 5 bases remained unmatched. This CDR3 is CASSLDAGGRSYNEQFF. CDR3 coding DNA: TGTGCCAGCAGCTTAGATGCGGGGGGCCGCTCCTACAATGAGCAGTTCTTC.

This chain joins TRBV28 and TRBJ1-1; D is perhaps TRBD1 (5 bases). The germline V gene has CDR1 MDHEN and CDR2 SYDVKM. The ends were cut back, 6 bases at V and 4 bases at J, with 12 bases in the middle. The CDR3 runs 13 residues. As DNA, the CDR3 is TGTGCCAGCAGCCTCGGGGGGTCCACTGAAGCTTTCTTT. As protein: CASSLGGSTEAFF.

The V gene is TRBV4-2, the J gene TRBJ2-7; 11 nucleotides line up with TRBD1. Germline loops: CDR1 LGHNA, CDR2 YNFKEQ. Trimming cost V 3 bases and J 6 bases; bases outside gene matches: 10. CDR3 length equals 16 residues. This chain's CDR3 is CASSQPSGTGGGEQYF. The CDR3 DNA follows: TGTGCCAGCAGCCAGCCGTCCGGGACAGGGGGAGGCGAGCAGTACTTC.

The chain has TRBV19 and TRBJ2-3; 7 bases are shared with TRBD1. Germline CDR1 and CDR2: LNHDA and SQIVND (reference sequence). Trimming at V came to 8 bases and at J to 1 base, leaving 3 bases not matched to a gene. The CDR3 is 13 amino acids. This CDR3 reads CASRGQGTDTQYF. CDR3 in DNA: TGTGCCAGTCGAGGACAGGGCACAGATACGCAGTATTTT.

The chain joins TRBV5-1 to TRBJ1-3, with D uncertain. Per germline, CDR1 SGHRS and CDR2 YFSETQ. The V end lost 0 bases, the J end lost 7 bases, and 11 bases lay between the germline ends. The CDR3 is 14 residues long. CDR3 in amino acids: CASSLDGQRNTIYF. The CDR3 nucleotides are TGCGCCAGCAGCTTGGACGGTCAGAGGAACACCATATATTTT.

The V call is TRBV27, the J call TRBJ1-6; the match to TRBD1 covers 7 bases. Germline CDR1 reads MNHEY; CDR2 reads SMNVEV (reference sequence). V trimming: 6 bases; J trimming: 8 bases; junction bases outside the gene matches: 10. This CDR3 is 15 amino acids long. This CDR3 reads CASSRTGALDSPLHF. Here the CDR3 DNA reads TGTGCCAGCAGCCGGACAGGCGCGCTAGATTCACCCCTCCACTTT.

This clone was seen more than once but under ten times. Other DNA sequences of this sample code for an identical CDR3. DNA of the CDR3: TGCGCCAGCAGCTCGGGACAGGGGGCAACTGAAGCTTTCTTT. Translating it yields CASSSGQGATEAFF. This chain joins TRBV5-1 and TRBJ1-1; 12 nucleotides match TRBD1. The CDR3 contains 14 residues. The germline gives CDR1 SGHRS, CDR2 YFSETQ. The V segment lost 3 bases and the J segment 5 bases; nucleotides outside the gene matches: 2.

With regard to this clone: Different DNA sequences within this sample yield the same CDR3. This CDR3 is CASSPLGQGGRNTEAFF. In DNA form, the CDR3 reads TGTGCCAGCTCACCGCTTGGACAGGGCGGGAGGAACACTGAAGCTTTCTTT. The chain has TRBV18 and TRBJ1-1, with 8 bases matching TRBD1. J was trimmed by 1 base and V by 3 bases; bases with no gene match: 10. The CDR3 has 17 amino acids. In germline, CDR1 is KGHSH, CDR2 LQKENI. The full variable domain, completed using reference TRBV18 and TRBJ1-1, is NAGVMQNPRHLVRRRGQEARLRCSPMKGHSHVYWYRQLPEEGLKFMVYLQKENIIDESGMPKERFSAEFPKEGPSILRIQQVVRGDSAAYFCASSPLGQGGRNTEAFFGQGTRLTVV.

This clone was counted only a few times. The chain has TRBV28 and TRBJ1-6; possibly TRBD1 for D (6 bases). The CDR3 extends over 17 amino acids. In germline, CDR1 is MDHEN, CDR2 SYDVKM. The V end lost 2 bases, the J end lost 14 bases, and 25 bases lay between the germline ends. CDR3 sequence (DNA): TGTGCCAGCAGTTTACCCGGGACACCTCGTGGGAGGGGGGCCCTCCACTTT. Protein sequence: CASSLPGTPRGRGALHF.

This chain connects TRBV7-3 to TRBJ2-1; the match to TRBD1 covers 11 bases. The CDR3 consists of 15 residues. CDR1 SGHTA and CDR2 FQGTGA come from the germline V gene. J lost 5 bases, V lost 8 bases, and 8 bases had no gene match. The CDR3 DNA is TGTGCCAGCGGGTTAGGGACAGGGGGTAACAATGAGCAGTTCTTC. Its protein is CASGLGTGGNNEQFF.

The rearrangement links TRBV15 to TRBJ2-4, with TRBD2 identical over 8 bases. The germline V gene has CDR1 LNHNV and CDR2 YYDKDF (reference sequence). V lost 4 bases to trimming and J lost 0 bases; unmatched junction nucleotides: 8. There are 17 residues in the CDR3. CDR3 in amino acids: CATSTGTRNIAKNIQYF. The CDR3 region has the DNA TGTGCCACCAGCACCGGGACTAGGAACATAGCCAAAAACATTCAGTACTTC.

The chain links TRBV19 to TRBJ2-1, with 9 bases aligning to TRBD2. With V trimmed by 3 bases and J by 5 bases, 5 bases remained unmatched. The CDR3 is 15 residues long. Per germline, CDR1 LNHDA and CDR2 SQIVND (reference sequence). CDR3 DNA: TGTGCCAGTAGTATGCGGACTAGCGTCAACAATGAGCAGTTCTTC. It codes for CASSMRTSVNNEQFF. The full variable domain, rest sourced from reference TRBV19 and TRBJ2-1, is DGGITQSPKYLFRKEGQNVTLSCEQNLNHDAMYWYRQDPGQGLRLIYYSQIVNDFQKGDIAEGYSVSREKKESFPLTVTSAQKNPTAFYLCASSMRTSVNNEQFFGPGTRLTVL.

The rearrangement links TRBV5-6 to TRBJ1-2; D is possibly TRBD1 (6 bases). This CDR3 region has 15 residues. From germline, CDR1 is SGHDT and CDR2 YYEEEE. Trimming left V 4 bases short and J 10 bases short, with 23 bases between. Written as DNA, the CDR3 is TGTGCCAGCAGCCCGGATGGGGGCGCAGCTGGTTCCTACACCTTC. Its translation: CASSPDGGAAGSYTF. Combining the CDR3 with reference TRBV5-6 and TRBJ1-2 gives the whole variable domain DAGVTQSPTHLIKTRGQQVTLRCSPKSGHDTVSWYQQALGQGPQFIFQYYEEEERQRGNFPDRFSGHQFPNYSSELNVNALLLGDSALYLCASSPDGGAAGSYTFGSGTRLTVV.

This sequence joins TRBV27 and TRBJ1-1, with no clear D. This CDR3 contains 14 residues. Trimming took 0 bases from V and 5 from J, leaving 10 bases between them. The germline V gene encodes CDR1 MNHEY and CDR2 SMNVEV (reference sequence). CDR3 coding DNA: TGTGCCAGCAGTTTATCGGAAGGGAGGACTGAAGCTTTCTTT. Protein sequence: CASSLSEGRTEAFF.

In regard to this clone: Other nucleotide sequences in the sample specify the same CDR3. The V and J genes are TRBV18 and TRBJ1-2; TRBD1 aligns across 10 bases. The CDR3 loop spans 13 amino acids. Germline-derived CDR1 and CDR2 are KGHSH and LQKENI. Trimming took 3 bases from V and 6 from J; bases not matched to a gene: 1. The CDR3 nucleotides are TGTGCCAGCTCACCGGGACAGGGGAATGGCTACACCTTC. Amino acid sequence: CASSPGQGNGYTF.

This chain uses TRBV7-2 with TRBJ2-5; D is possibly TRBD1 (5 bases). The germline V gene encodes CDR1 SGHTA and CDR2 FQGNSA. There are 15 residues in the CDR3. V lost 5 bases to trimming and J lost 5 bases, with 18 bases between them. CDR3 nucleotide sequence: TGTGCCAGCAGCCCTAGAGTGCAGGGAAGGGAGACCCAGTACTTC. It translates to CASSPRVQGRETQYF. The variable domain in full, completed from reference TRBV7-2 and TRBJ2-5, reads GAGVSQSPSNKVTEKGKDVELRCDPISGHTALYWYRQSLGQGLEFLIYFQGNSAPDKSGLPSDRFSAERTGGSVSTLTIQRTQQEDSAVYLCASSPRVQGRETQYFGPGTRLLVL.

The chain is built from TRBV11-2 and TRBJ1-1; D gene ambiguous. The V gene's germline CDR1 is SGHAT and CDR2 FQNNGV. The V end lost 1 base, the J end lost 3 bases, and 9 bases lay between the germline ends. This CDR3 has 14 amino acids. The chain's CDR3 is CASSLGGTYTEAFF. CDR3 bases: TGTGCCAGCAGCTTAGGCGGCACATACACTGAAGCTTTCTTT.

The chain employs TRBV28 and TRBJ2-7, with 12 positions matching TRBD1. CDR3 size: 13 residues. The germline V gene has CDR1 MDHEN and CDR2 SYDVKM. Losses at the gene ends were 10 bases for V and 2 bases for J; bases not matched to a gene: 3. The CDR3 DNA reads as TGTGCCACCGGGACAGGGGGCCCCTACGAGCAGTACTTC. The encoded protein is CATGTGGPYEQYF. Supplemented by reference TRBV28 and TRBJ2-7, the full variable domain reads DVKVTQSSRYLVKRTGEKVFLECVQDMDHENMFWYRQDPGLGLRLIYFSYDVKMKEKGDIPEGYSVSREKKERFSLILESASTNQTSMYLCATGTGGPYEQYFGPGTRLTVT.

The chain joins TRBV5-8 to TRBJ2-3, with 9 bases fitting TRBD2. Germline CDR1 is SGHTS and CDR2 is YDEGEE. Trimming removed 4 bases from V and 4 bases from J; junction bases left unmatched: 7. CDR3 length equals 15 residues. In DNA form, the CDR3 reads TGTGCCAGCAGCCCCTATCTAGCGGGACCAGATACGCAGTATTTT. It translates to CASSPYLAGPDTQYF.

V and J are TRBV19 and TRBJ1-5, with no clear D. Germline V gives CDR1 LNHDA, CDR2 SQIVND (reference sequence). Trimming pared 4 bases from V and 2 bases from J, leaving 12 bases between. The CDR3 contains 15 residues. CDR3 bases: TGTGCCAGTAGTACGACTTTGGCCGGCAATCAGCCCCAGCATTTT. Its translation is CASSTTLAGNQPQHF. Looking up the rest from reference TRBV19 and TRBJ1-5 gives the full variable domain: DGGITQSPKYLFRKEGQNVTLSCEQNLNHDAMYWYRQDPGQGLRLIYYSQIVNDFQKGDIAEGYSVSREKKESFPLTVTSAQKNPTAFYLCASSTTLAGNQPQHFGDGTRLSIL.

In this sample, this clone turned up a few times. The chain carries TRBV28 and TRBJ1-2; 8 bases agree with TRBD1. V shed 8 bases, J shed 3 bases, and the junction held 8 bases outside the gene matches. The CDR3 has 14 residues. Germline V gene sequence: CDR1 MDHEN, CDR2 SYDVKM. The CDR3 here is CASASGGGDYGYTF. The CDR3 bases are TGTGCCAGCGCTTCAGGGGGCGGTGACTATGGCTACACCTTC.

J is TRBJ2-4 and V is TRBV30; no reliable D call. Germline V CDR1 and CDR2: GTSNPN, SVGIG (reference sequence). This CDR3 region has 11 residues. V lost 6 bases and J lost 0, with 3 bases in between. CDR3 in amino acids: CACQAKNIQYF. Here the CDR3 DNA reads TGTGCCTGCCAAGCCAAAAACATTCAGTACTTC.

CDR3 sequence reads: CASSFVGTGTYEQYF. CDR3 bases: TGTGCCAGCAGTTTCGTCGGGACAGGGACCTACGAGCAGTACTTC. The chain carries TRBV27 and TRBJ2-7; TRBD1 agrees at 9 bases. The CDR3 is 15 residues long. Germline lookup yields CDR1 MNHEY and CDR2 SMNVEV (reference sequence). The J segment lost 2 bases and the V segment lost 3 bases, leaving 5 bases of the junction unmatched.

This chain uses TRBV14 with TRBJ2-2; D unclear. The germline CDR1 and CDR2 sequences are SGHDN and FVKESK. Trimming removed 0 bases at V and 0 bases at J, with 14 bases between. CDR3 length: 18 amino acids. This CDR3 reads CASSQDKYQATNTGELFF. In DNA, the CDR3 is TGTGCCAGCAGCCAAGATAAGTATCAGGCCACGAACACCGGGGAGCTGTTTTTT.

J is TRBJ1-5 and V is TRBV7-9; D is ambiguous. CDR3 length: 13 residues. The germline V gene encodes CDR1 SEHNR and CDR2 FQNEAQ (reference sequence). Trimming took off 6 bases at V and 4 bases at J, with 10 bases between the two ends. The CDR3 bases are TGTGCCAGCAGTAGATCAGGAAATCAGCCCCAGCATTTT. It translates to CASSRSGNQPQHF.

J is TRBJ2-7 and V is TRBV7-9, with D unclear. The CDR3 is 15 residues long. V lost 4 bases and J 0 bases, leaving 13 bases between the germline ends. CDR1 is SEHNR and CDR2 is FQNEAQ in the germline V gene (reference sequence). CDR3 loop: CASSSRQSSSYEQYF. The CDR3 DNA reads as TGTGCCAGCAGCTCAAGACAATCAAGCTCCTACGAGCAGTACTTC.

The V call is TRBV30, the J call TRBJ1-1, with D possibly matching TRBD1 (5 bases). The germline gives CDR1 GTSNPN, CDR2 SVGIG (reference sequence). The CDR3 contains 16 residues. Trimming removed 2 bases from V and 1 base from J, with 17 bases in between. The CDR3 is CAWSSIGPRENTEAFF. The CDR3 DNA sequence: TGTGCCTGGAGTTCGATCGGGCCCAGGGAGAACACTGAAGCTTTCTTT.

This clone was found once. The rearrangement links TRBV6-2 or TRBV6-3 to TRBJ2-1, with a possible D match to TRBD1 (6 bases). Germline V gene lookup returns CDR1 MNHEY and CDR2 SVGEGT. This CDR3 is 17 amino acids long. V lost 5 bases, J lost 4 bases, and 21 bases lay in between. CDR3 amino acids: CASSTIQGPFRYNEQFF. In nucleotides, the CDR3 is TGTGCCAGCAGTACCATACAGGGCCCCTTTAGATACAATGAGCAGTTCTTC.